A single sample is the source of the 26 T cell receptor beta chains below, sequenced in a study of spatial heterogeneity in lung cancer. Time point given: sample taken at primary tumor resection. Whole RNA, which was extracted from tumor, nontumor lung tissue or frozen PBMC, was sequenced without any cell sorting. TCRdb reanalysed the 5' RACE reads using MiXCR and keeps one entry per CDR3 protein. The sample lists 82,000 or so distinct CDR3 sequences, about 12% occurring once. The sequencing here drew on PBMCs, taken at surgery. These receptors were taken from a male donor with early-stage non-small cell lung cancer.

The CDR3 here is CASSSPGLGMDTQYF. DNA for the CDR3: TGTGCCAGCAGCAGCCCAGGGCTGGGTATGGATACGCAGTATTTT. The genes are TRBV9 and TRBJ2-3; tentative D call: TRBD1 (5 bases). The CDR3 is 15 residues long. V dropped 4 bases and J dropped 6 bases, with 18 bases sitting between them. CDR1 and CDR2 from the germline V gene are SGDLS and YYNGEE.

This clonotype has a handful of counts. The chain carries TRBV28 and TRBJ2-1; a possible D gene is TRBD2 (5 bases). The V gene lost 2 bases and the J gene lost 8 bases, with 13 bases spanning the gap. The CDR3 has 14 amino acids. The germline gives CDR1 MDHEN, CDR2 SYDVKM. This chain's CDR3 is CASSLMLALDEQFF. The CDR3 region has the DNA TGTGCCAGCAGTTTAATGTTAGCGCTGGATGAGCAGTTCTTC.

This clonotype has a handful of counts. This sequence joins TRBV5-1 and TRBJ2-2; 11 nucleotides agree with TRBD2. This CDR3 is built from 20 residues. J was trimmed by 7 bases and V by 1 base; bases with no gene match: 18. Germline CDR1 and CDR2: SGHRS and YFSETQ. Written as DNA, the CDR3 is TGCGCCAGCAGCTTGATCTCTAGCGGGGGGACCCAATGGCGGATCGGGGAGCTGTTTTTT. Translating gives CASSLISSGGTQWRIGELFF.

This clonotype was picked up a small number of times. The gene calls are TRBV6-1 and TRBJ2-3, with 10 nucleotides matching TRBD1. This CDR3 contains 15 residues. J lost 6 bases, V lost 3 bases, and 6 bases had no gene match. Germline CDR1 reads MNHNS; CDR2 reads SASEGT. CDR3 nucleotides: TGTGCCAGCAGTGACCGGGACAGGGGATCTGATACGCAGTATTTT. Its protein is CASSDRDRGSDTQYF.

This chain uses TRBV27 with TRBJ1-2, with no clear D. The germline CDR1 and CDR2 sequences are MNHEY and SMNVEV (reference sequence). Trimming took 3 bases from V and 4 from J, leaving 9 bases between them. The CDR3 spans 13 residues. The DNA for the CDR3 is TGTGCCAGCAGTTTGTCGCCCCTCTATGGCTACACCTTC. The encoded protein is CASSLSPLYGYTF.

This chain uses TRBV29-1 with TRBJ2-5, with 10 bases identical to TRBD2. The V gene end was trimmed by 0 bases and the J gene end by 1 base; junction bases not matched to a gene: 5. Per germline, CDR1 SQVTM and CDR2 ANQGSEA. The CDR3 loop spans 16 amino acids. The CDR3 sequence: CSVEDTLAGAQETQYF. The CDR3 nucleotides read TGCAGCGTTGAAGATACCCTAGCGGGGGCCCAAGAGACCCAGTACTTC.

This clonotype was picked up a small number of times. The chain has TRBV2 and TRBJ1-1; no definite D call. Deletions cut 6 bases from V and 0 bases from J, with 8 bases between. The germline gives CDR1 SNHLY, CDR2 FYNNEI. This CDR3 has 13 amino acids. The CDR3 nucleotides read TGTGCCAGCAGCTTGGACCTGAACACTGAAGCTTTCTTT. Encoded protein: CASSLDLNTEAFF.

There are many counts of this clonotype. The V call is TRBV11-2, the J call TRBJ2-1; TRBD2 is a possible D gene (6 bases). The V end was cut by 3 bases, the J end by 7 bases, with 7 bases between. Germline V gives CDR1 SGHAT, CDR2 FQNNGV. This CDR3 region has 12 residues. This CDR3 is CASSLTRNEQFF. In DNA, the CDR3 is TGTGCCAGCAGCTTGACTAGGAATGAGCAGTTCTTC.

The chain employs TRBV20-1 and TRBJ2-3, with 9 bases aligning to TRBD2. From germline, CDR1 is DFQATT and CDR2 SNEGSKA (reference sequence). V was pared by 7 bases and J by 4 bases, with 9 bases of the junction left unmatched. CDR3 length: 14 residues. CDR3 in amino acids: CSGVAGVGPDTQYF. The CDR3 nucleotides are TGCAGTGGGGTAGCGGGAGTTGGCCCAGATACGCAGTATTTT.

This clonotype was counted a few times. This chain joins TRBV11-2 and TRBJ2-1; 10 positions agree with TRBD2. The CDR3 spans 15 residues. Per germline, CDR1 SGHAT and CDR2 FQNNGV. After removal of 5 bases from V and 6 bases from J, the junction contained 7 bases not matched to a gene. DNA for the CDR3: TGTGCCAGCAGCCAGCTAGCGGGGGATTCCAATGAGCAGTTCTTC. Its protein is CASSQLAGDSNEQFF.

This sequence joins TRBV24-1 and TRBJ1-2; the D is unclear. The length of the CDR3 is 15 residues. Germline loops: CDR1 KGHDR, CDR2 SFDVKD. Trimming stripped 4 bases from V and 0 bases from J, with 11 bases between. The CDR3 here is CATSEGNTPNYGYTF. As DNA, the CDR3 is TGTGCCACCAGTGAGGGAAACACCCCTAACTATGGCTACACCTTC.

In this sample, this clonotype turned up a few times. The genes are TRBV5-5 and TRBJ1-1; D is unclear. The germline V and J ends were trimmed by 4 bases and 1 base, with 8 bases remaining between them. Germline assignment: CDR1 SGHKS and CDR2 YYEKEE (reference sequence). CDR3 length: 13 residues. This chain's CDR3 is CASSTRENTEAFF. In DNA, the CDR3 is TGTGCCAGCAGCACGAGGGAGAACACTGAAGCTTTCTTT.

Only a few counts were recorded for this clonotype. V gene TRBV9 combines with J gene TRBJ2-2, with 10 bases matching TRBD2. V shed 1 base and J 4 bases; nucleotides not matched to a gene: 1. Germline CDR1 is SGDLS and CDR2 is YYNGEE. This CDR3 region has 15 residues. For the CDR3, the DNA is TGTGCCAGCAGCGTAACTAGCGGGGTCACCGGGGAGCTGTTTTTT. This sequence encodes CASSVTSGVTGELFF. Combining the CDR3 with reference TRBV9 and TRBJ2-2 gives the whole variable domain DSGVTQTPKHLITATGQRVTLRCSPRSGDLSVYWYQQSLDQGLQFLIQYYNGEERAKGNILERFSAQQFPDLHSELNLSSLELGDSALYFCASSVTSGVTGELFFGEGSRLTVL.

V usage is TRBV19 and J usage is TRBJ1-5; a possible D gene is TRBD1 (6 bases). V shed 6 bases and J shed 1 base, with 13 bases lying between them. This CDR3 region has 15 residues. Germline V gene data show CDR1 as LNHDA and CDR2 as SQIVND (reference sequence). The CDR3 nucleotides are TGTGCCAGTAGCAAATACAGGGAAAGCAATCAGCCCCAGCATTTT. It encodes CASSKYRESNQPQHF. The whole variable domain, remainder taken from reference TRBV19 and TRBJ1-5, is DGGITQSPKYLFRKEGQNVTLSCEQNLNHDAMYWYRQDPGQGLRLIYYSQIVNDFQKGDIAEGYSVSREKKESFPLTVTSAQKNPTAFYLCASSKYRESNQPQHFGDGTRLSIL.

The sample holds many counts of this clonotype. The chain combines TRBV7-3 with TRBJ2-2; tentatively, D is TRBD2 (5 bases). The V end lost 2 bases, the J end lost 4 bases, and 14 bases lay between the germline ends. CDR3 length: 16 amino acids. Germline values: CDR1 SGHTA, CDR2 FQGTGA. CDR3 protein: CASSLASGGSTGELFF. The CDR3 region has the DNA TGTGCCAGCAGCTTAGCCTCCGGAGGTAGCACCGGGGAGCTGTTTTTT.

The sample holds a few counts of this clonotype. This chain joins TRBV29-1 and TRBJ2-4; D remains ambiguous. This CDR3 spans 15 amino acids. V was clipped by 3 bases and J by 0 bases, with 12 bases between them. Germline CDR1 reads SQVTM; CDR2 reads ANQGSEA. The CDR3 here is CSVEVQSLAKNIQYF. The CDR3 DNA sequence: TGCAGCGTTGAGGTGCAGTCCCTAGCCAAAAACATTCAGTACTTC.

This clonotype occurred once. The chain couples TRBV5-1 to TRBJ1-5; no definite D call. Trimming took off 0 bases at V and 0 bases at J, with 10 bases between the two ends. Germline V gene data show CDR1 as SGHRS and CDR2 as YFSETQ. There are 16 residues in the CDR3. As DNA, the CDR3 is TGCGCCAGCAGCTTGGAAGGCATGAATAGCAATCAGCCCCAGCATTTT. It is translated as CASSLEGMNSNQPQHF.

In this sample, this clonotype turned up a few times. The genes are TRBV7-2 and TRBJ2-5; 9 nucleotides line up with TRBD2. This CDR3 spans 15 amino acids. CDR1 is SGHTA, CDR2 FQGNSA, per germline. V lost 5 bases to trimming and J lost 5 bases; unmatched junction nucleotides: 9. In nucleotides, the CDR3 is TGTGCCAGCAGCCCTAGCGGGATTGCCATGGAGACCCAGTACTTC. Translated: CASSPSGIAMETQYF.

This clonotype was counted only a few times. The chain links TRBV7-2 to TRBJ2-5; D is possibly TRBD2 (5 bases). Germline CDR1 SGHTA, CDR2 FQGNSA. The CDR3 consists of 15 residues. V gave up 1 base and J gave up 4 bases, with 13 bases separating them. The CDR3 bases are TGTGCCAGCAGCTTAGTAGGACTTCTGAGAGAGACCCAGTACTTC. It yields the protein CASSLVGLLRETQYF.

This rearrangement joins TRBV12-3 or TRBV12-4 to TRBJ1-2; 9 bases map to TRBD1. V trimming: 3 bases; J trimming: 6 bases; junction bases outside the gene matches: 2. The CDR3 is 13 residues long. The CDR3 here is CASSFRTGDGYTF. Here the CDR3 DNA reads TGTGCCAGCAGTTTCCGGACAGGGGATGGCTACACCTTC.

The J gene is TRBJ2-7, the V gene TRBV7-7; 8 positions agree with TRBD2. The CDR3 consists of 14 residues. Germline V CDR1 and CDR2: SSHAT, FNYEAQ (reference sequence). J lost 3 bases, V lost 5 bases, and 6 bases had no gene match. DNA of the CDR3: TGTGCCAGCAGCCAGGGACTAGATAACTACGAGCAGTACTTC. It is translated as CASSQGLDNYEQYF.

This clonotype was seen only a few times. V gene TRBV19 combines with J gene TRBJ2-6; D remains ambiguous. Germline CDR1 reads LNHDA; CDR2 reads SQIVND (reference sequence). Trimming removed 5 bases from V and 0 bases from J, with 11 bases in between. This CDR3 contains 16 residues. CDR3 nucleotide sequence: TGTGCCAGTAGTCGACGACGGTTCTCTGGGGCCAACGTCCTGACTTTC. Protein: CASSRRRFSGANVLTF.

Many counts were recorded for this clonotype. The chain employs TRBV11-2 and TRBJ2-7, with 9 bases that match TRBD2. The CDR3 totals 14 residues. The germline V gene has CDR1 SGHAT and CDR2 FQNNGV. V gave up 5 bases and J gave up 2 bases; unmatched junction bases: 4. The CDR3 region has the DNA TGTGCCAGCAGCATAGCGGGGGTTACCTACGAGCAGTACTTC. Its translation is CASSIAGVTYEQYF.

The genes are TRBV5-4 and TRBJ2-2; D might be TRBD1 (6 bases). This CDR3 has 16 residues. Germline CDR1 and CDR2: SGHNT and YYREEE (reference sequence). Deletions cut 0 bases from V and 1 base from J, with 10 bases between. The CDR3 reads CASSLARTVNTGELFF. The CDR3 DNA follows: TGTGCCAGCAGCTTGGCTCGGACAGTGAACACCGGGGAGCTGTTTTTT.

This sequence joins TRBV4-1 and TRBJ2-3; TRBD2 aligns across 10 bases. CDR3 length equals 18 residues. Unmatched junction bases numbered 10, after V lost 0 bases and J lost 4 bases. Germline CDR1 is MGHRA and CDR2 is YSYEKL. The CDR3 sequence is CASSQEVSLAGEADTQYF. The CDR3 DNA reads TGCGCCAGCAGCCAAGAAGTGAGTCTAGCGGGAGAGGCAGATACGCAGTATTTT.

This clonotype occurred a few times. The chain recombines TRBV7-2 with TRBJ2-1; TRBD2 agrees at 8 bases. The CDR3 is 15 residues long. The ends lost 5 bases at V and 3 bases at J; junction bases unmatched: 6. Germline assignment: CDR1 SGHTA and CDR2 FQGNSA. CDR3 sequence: CASSLSGNGYNEQFF. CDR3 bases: TGTGCCAGCAGCCTTAGCGGGAATGGCTACAATGAGCAGTTCTTC.